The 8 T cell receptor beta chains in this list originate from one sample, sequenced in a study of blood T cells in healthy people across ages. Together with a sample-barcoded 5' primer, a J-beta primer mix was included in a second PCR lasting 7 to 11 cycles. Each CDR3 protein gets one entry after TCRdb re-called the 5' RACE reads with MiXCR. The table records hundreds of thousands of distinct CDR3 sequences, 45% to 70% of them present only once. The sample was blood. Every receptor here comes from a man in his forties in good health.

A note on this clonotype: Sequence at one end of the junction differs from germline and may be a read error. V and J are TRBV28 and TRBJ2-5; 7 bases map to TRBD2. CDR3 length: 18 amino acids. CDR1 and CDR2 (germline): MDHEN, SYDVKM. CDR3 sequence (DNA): TGTGCCAGTAGTTCCCCTACCCTAGCGGCCGTTACACAAGAGACCCAGTACTTC. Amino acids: CASSSPTLAAVTQETQYF.

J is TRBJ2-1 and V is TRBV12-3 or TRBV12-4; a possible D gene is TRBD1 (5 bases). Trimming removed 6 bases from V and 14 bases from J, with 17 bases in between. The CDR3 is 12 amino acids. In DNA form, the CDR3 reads TGTGCCAGCAGGGAGACCCGCGAAGGGGAGTTCTTC. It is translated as CASRETREGEFF.

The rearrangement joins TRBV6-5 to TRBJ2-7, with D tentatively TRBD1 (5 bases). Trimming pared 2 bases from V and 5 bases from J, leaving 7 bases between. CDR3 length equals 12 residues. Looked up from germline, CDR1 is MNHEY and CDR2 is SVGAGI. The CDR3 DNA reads TGTGCCAGCAGTTACAGGGGCCACGAGCAGTACTTC. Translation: CASSYRGHEQYF.

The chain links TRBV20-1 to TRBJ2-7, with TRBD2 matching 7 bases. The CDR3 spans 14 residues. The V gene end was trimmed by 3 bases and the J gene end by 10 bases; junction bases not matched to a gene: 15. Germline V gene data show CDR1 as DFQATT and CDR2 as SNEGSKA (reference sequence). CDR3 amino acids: CSASRGRAGEIQYF. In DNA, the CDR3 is TGCAGTGCTAGTCGTGGGAGGGCCGGAGAGATCCAGTACTTC.

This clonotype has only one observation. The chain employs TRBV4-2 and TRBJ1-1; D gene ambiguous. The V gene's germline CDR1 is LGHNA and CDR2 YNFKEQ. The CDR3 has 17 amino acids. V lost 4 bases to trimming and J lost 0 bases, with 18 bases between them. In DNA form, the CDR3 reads TGTGCCAGCAGCCCCAGATCGCGGGAGAGCATGAACACTGAAGCTTTCTTT. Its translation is CASSPRSRESMNTEAFF.

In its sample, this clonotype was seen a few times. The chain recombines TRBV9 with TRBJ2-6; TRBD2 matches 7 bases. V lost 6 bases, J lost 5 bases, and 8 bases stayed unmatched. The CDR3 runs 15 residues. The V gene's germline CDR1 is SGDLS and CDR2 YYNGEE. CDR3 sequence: CASIGRVGRANVLTF. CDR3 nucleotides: TGTGCCAGCATAGGGAGGGTCGGACGGGCCAACGTCCTGACTTTC.

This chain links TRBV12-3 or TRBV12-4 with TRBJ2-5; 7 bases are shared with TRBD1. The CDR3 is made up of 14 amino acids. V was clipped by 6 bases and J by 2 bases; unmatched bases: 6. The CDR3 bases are TGTGCCAGCAGAGACGGGACAGAACAAGAGACCCAGTACTTC. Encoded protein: CASRDGTEQETQYF.

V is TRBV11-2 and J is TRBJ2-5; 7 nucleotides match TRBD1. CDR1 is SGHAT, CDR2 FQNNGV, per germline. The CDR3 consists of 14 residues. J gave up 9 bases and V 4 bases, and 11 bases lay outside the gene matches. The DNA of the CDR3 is TGTGCCAGCAGCTCAAACGGACAGGCTACGGCCCAGTACTTC. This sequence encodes CASSSNGQATAQYF.